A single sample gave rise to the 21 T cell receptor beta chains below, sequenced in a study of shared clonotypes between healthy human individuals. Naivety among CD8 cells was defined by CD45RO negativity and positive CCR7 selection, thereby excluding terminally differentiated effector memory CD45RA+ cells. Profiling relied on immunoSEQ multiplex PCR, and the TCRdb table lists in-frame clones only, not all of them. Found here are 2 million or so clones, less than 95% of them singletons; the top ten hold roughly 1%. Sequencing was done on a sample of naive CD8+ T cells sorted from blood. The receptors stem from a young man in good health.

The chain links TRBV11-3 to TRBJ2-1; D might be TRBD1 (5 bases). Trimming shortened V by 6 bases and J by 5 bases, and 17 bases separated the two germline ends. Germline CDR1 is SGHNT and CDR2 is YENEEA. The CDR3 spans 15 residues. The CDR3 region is CASSPWQGNDNEQFF. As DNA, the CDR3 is TGTGCCAGCAGTCCATGGCAGGGTAACGACAATGAGCAGTTCTTC.

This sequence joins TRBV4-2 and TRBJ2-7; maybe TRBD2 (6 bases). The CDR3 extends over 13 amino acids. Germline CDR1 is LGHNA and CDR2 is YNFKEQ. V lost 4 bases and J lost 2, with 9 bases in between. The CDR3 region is CASSRGGTYEQYF. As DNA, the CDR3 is TGTGCCAGCAGCCGGGGAGGTACCTACGAGCAGTACTTC.

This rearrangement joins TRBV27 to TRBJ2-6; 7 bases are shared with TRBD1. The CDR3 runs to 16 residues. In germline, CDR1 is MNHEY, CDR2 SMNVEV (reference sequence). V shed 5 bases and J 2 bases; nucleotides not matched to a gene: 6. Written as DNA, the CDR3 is TGTGCCAGCAGTACGTATCAGGGGGCTGGGGCCAACGTCCTGACTTTC. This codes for CASSTYQGAGANVLTF.

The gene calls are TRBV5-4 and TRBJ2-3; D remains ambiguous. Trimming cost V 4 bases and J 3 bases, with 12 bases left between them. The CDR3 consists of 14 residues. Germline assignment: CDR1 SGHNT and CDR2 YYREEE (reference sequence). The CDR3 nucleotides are TGTGCCAGCAGCCCTATTACCGCAACAGATACGCAGTATTTT. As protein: CASSPITATDTQYF.

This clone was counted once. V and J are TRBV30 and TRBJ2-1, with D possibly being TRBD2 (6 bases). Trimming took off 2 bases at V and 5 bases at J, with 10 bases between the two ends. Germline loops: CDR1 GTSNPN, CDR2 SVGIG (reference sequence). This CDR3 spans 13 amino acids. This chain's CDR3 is CAWSPTGDNEQFF. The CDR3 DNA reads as TGTGCCTGGAGTCCTACGGGGGACAATGAGCAGTTCTTC.

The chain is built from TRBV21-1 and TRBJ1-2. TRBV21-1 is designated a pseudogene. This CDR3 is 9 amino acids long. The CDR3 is CATIYGYTF. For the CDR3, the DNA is TGTGCCACCATATATGGCTACACCTTC.

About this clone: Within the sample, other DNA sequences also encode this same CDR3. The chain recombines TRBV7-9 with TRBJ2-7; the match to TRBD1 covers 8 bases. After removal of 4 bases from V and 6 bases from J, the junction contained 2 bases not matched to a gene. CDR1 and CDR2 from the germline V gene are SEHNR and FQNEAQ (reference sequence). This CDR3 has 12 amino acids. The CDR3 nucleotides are TGTGCCAGCAGCTCGGACAGGGCCGAGCAGTACTTC. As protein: CASSSDRAEQYF.

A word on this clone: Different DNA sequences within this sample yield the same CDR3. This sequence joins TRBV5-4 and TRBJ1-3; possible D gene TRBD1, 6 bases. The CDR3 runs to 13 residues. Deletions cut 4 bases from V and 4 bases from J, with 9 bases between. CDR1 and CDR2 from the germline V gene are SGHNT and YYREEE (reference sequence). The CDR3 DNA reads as TGTGCCAGCAGCCTCAGGGGAGGAAACACCATATATTTT. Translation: CASSLRGGNTIYF. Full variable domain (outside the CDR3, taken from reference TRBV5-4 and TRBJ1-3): ETGVTQSPTHLIKTRGQQVTLRCSSQSGHNTVSWYQQALGQGPQFIFQYYREEENGRGNFPPRFSGLQFPNYSSELNVNALELDDSALYLCASSLRGGNTIYFGEGSWLTVV.

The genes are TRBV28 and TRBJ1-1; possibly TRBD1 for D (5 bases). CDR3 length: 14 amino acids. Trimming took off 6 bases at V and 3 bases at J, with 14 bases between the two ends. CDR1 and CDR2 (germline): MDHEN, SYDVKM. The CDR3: CASSAVGTDTEAFF. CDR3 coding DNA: TGTGCCAGCAGCGCTGTTGGGACGGACACTGAAGCTTTCTTT.

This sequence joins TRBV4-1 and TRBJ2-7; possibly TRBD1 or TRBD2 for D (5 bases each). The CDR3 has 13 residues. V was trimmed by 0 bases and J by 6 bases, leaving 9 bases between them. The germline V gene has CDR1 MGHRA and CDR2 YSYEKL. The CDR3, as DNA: TGCGCCAGCAGCCAAGAATCGGGGCTCGAGCAGTACTTC. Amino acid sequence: CASSQESGLEQYF.

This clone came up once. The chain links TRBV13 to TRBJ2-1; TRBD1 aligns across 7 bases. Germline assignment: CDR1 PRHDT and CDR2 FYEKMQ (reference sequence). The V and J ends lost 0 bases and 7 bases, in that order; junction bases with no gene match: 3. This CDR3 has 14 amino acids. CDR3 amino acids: CASSLGQGQNEQFF. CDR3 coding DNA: TGTGCCAGCAGCTTAGGACAGGGGCAGAATGAGCAGTTCTTC.

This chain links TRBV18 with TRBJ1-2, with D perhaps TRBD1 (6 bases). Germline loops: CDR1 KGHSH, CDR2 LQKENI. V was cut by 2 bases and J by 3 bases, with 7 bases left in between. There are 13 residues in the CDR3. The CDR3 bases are TGTGCCAGCTCACCAGAGGGGGACTATGGCTACACCTTC. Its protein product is CASSPEGDYGYTF.

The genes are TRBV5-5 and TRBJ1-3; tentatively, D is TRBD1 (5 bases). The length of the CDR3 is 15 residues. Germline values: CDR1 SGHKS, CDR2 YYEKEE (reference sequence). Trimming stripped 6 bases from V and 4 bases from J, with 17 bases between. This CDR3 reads CASTPGVGSGNTIYF. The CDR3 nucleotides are TGTGCCAGCACCCCGGGGGTCGGGTCCGGAAACACCATATATTTT.

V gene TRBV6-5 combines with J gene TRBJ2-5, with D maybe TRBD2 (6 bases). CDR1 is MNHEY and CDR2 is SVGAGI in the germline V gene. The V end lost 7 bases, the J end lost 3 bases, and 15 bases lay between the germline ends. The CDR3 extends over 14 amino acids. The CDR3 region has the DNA TGTGCCAGCACCAGCCTTGGGACTGAAGAGACCCAGTACTTC. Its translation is CASTSLGTEETQYF.

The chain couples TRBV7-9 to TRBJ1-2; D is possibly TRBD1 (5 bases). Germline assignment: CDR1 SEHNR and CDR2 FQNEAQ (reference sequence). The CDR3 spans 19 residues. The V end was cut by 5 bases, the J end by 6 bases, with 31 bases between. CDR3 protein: CASSAPSTSRGDLLHGYTF. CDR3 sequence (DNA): TGTGCCAGCAGCGCGCCCTCCACCTCTCGGGGGGACCTCCTTCATGGCTACACCTTC.

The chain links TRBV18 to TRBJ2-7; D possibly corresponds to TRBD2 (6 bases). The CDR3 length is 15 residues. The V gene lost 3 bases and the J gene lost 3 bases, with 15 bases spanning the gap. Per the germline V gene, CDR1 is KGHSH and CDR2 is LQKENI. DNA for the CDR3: TGTGCCAGCTCACCGCCGGGACTCTCTCACTACGAGCAGTACTTC. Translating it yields CASSPPGLSHYEQYF.

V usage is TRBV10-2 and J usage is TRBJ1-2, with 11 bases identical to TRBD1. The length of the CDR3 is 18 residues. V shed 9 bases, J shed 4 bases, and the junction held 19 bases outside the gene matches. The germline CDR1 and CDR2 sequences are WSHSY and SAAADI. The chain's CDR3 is CASAGALPGQGGFYGYTF. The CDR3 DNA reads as TGCGCCAGTGCTGGGGCCCTTCCGGGACAGGGGGGATTCTATGGCTACACCTTC.

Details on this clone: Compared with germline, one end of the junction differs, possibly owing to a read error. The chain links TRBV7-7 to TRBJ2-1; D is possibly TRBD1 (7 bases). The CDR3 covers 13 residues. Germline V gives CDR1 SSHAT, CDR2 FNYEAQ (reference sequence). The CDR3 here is CASTPGGLDEQFF. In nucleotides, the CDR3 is TGTGCTAGCACTCCAGGGGGGCTCGATGAGCAGTTCTTC.

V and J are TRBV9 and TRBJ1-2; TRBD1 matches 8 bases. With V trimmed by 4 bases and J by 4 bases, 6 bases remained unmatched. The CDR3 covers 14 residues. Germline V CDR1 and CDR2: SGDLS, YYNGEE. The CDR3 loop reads CASSTGQGVYGYTF. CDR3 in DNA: TGTGCCAGCAGCACTGGACAGGGTGTCTATGGCTACACCTTC.

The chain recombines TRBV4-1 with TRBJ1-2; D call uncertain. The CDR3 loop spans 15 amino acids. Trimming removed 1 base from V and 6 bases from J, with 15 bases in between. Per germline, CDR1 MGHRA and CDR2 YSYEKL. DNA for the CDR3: TGCGCCAGCAGCCAAGTGGGCCCCGGGGATGATGGCTACACCTTC. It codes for CASSQVGPGDDGYTF.

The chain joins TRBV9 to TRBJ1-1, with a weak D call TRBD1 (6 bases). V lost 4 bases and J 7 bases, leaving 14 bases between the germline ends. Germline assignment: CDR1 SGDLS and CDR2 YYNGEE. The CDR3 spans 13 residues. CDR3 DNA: TGTGCCAGCAGCCCCACAGGGCTTAGTGAAGCTTTCTTT. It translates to CASSPTGLSEAFF.